The 10 T cell receptor beta chains in this list originate from one sample, sequenced in a study of cytomegalovirus exposure and HLA in healthy donors. The PCR contained 60 Vbeta and 13 Jbeta primers. Sequenced by immunoSEQ multiplex PCR; TCRdb stores in-frame clones only, minus some. This sample has some 77,000 clones, with 60% to 85% found just once. The sequencing input was PBMCs. Source of these receptors: a woman aged 40 to 50 in good health and CMV-seropositive.

The chain is built from TRBV7-9 and TRBJ1-3; D remains ambiguous. The V gene lost 5 bases and the J gene lost 0 bases, with 11 bases spanning the gap. CDR1 is SEHNR, CDR2 FQNEAQ, per germline (reference sequence). CDR3 size: 15 residues. CDR3 nucleotide sequence: TGTGCCAGCAGCCTCCGGGTGGGCTCTGGAAACACCATATATTTT. Protein: CASSLRVGSGNTIYF. The whole variable domain, remainder taken from reference TRBV7-9 and TRBJ1-3, is DTGVSQNPRHKITKRGQNVTFRCDPISEHNRLYWYRQTLGQGPEFLTYFQNEAQLEKSRLLSDRFSAERPKGSFSTLEIQRTEQGDSAMYLCASSLRVGSGNTIYFGEGSWLTVV.

This rearrangement joins TRBV6-5 to TRBJ1-1; 7 nucleotides match TRBD1. CDR1 and CDR2 from the germline V gene are MNHEY and SVGAGI. J lost 7 bases, V lost 4 bases, and 12 bases had no gene match. The CDR3 runs 15 residues. CDR3 protein: CASSFLRAGTDEAFF. The CDR3 DNA reads as TGTGCCAGCAGTTTCCTTAGAGCCGGGACAGATGAAGCTTTCTTT.

The chain is built from TRBV9 and TRBJ1-3; 7 bases align to TRBD1. CDR1 and CDR2 (germline): SGDLS, YYNGEE. This CDR3 spans 14 amino acids. V lost 4 bases and J lost 4; bases outside the gene matches: 5. The CDR3 protein is CASSLTGVGNTIYF. The CDR3 DNA is TGTGCCAGCAGCCTAACAGGGGTCGGAAACACCATATATTTT.

The chain recombines TRBV13 with TRBJ2-7, with a tentative D call TRBD2 (5 bases). This CDR3 spans 14 amino acids. V gave up 0 bases and J gave up 2 bases, with 8 bases separating them. The germline V gene encodes CDR1 PRHDT and CDR2 FYEKMQ (reference sequence). The DNA for the CDR3 is TGTGCCAGCAGCTTAGGAAGCGGAACCTACGAGCAGTACTTC. Its translation is CASSLGSGTYEQYF.

This clone turned up a few times. The gene calls are TRBV28 and TRBJ1-2; 10 nucleotides line up with TRBD1. The V segment lost 5 bases and the J segment 2 bases; nucleotides outside the gene matches: 5. Germline-derived CDR1 and CDR2 are MDHEN and SYDVKM. This CDR3 spans 15 amino acids. CDR3 DNA sequence: TGTGCCAGCAGTGTAGGGACAGGGGCCAACTATGGCTACACCTTC. This sequence encodes CASSVGTGANYGYTF.

This clone was detected once. The rearrangement links TRBV1 to TRBJ2-7; the D call in the table, TRBD1, was not verified against the DNA. TRBV1 is a listed pseudogene. This CDR3 region has 15 residues. The CDR3 loop reads CTSTRPADRGHEQYF. In nucleotides, the CDR3 is TGCACCAGCACCCGACCTGCGGACAGGGGCCACGAGCAGTACTTC.

The DNA for the CDR3 is TGTGCCAGCTCGGGACTCTCCAGCTCCTACGAGCAGTACTTC. Protein product: CASSGLSSSYEQYF. This chain joins TRBV18 and TRBJ2-7; D is perhaps TRBD2 (6 bases). Trimming removed 6 bases from V and 0 bases from J, with 12 bases in between. The length of the CDR3 is 14 residues. CDR1 is KGHSH and CDR2 is LQKENI in the germline V gene.

The chain employs TRBV23-1 and TRBJ2-1; D possibly corresponds to TRBD1 (5 bases). TRBV23-1 is known as an ORF, though its function is uncertain. V was clipped by 5 bases and J by 0 bases, with 11 bases between them. This CDR3 is built from 15 residues. In DNA form, the CDR3 reads TGCGCCAGCAGTAGGACATTTTTCTCCTACAATGAGCAGTTCTTC. This sequence encodes CASSRTFFSYNEQFF.

CDR3 in amino acids: CASSRGGRAYNEQFF. For the CDR3, the DNA is TGTGCCAGCAGTAGAGGCGGGAGAGCCTACAATGAGCAGTTCTTC. V gene TRBV13 combines with J gene TRBJ2-1, with 7 bases that match TRBD2. Germline loops: CDR1 PRHDT, CDR2 FYEKMQ (reference sequence). CDR3 length: 15 amino acids. V shed 6 bases, J shed 2 bases, and the junction held 7 bases outside the gene matches.

This clone showed up just once. This rearrangement joins TRBV30 to TRBJ2-5, with 7 positions matching TRBD2. Germline V gene sequence: CDR1 GTSNPN, CDR2 SVGIG (reference sequence). The CDR3 is 14 residues long. J lost 4 bases, V lost 2 bases, and 7 bases had no gene match. The DNA of the CDR3 is TGTGCCTGGAGTTACGGCGGGGGACGAGAGACCCAGTACTTC. It specifies CAWSYGGGRETQYF.